This T cell receptor (beta chain) is from a study of cytomegalovirus exposure and HLA in healthy donors. Use of 60 Vbeta and 13 Jbeta primers characterized the PCR. Measured with immunoSEQ multiplex PCR; TCRdb has only the in-frame clones, and not every one. The sample records roughly 290,000 clones, 80% to 90% being singletons. Input material: PBMCs. This sequence originates from a woman aged 18-29 years in good health and CMV-seronegative.

The CDR3 loop reads CSVGGTVNTGELFF. Here the CDR3 DNA reads TGCAGCGTTGGGGGGACAGTAAACACCGGGGAGCTGTTTTTT. The chain has TRBV29-1 and TRBJ2-2; 7 positions agree with TRBD1. CDR3 length equals 14 residues. Germline V gene data show CDR1 as SQVTM and CDR2 as ANQGSEA. The V segment lost 4 bases and the J segment 2 bases; nucleotides outside the gene matches: 4.